This TCR beta chain was recovered during a study of T cell changes during pregnancy in multiple sclerosis. In germline, CDR1 is MNHEY, CDR2 SVGAGI. This CDR3 region has 14 residues. With 7 bases clipped from V and 4 bases from J, the junction kept 7 bases outside the gene matches. Only in-frame clones appear in the TCRdb table, and some are missing; sequencing was by immunoSEQ multiplex PCR. The table has tens of thousands of clones, roughly 91% seen once. This receptor was taken from a female donor with multiple sclerosis, enrolled in a pregnancy study. The V call is TRBV6-5, the J call TRBJ2-7; 10 positions agree with TRBD1. Sequenced material: peripheral blood, taken in the second trimester of pregnancy. The DNA for the CDR3 is TGTGCCAGCAAACTGGGACAGGGGATATACGAGCAGTACTTC. Translated, it gives CASKLGQGIYEQYF.